This passage covers 26 T cell receptor beta chains from one sample sequenced in a study of CD8+ T cells in alopecia areata. The sequencing template was cDNA reverse transcribed from extracted RNA. Clones were sequenced by immunoSEQ multiplex PCR, and TCRdb holds only the in-frame ones, with some missing. Seen here are just over 150,000 clones, roughly 65% observed once, and the top ten hold 0.75% to 0.95%. The treatment denotes: oral pan-JAK inhibitor, 5-10 mg twice daily. The sample was CD4+ T cells sorted from blood, taken at week 4, from a patient treated with tofacitinib. The receptor set was obtained from a human donor with alopecia areata.

Comment on this clone: Compared with germline, one end of the junction differs, possibly owing to a read error. The chain recombines TRBV4-2 with TRBJ2-3; D not resolved. Germline V gene sequence: CDR1 LGHNA, CDR2 YNFKEQ. CDR3 length: 13 amino acids. DNA for the CDR3: TGTGCCAGCACCCAAACCGAACGGAATACGCAGTATTTT. Protein product: CASTQTERNTQYF.

The rearrangement links TRBV7-9 to TRBJ1-1; D remains unclear. Germline V gene lookup returns CDR1 SEHNR and CDR2 FQNEAQ (reference sequence). This CDR3 comprises 11 residues. V shed 4 bases and J shed 7 bases, with 7 bases lying between them. The CDR3 region is CASSSRNEAFF. CDR3 nucleotides: TGTGCCAGCAGCTCCCGAAATGAAGCTTTCTTT. The entire variable domain, with the rest obtained from reference TRBV7-9 and TRBJ1-1, is as follows: DTGVSQNPRHKITKRGQNVTFRCDPISEHNRLYWYRQTLGQGPEFLTYFQNEAQLEKSRLLSDRFSAERPKGSFSTLEIQRTEQGDSAMYLCASSSRNEAFFGQGTRLTVV.

This sequence joins TRBV2 and TRBJ1-2, with D perhaps matching TRBD1 (6 bases). The CDR3 is 13 amino acids. Trimming left V 4 bases short and J 2 bases short, with 8 bases between. Germline loops: CDR1 SNHLY, CDR2 FYNNEI. This chain's CDR3 is CASSAGQNYGYTF. In DNA form, the CDR3 reads TGTGCCAGCAGTGCGGGACAAAACTATGGCTACACCTTC.

The rearrangement uses TRBV11-2 and TRBJ1-1; D unclear. This CDR3 contains 15 residues. Trimming removed 5 bases at V and 1 base at J, with 14 bases between. The germline CDR1 and CDR2 sequences are SGHAT and FQNNGV. The CDR3 bases are TGTGCCAGCAGCCCGAGTCCTACGCCGAACACTGAAGCTTTCTTT. It specifies CASSPSPTPNTEAFF.

A word on this clone: This same CDR3 is encoded by further DNA sequences in the sample. The CDR3 sequence is CAWSRQETQYF. In nucleotides, the CDR3 is TGTGCCTGGAGTCGACAAGAGACCCAGTACTTC. The chain recombines TRBV30 with TRBJ2-5; D unresolved. This CDR3 is built from 11 residues. Trimming took off 2 bases at V and 2 bases at J, with 3 bases between the two ends. Germline V gene sequence: CDR1 GTSNPN, CDR2 SVGIG (reference sequence).

The chain uses TRBV7-2 and TRBJ1-1; a weak D match, TRBD1 (5 bases). The V end was cut by 4 bases, the J end by 10 bases, with 19 bases between. CDR1 SGHTA and CDR2 FQGNSA come from the germline V gene. The CDR3 contains 14 residues. The CDR3 DNA reads as TGTGCCAGCAGCTACCGCGCAGGGTACGGGGGAGCTTTCTTT. Translating gives CASSYRAGYGGAFF. The full variable domain, its missing parts supplied by reference TRBV7-2 and TRBJ1-1, is GAGVSQSPSNKVTEKGKDVELRCDPISGHTALYWYRQSLGQGLEFLIYFQGNSAPDKSGLPSDRFSAERTGGSVSTLTIQRTQQEDSAVYLCASSYRAGYGGAFFGQGTRLTVV.

The chain recombines TRBV4-3 with TRBJ1-6; 9 bases fit TRBD1. V shed 3 bases and J 0 bases; nucleotides not matched to a gene: 12. Germline values: CDR1 LGHNA, CDR2 YSLEER. The length of the CDR3 is 20 residues. DNA for the CDR3: TGCGCCAGCAGCCAGGCCCCCGGACAGGGGTCAAGCTCCTATAATTCACCCCTCCACTTT. Protein sequence: CASSQAPGQGSSSYNSPLHF.

The chain recombines TRBV30 with TRBJ1-1, with a weak D call TRBD1 (6 bases). The CDR3 runs to 13 residues. Trimming shortened V by 4 bases and J by 5 bases, and 14 bases separated the two germline ends. Germline-derived CDR1 and CDR2 are GTSNPN and SVGIG (reference sequence). The CDR3 protein is CAWTGALWTEAFF. For the CDR3, the DNA is TGTGCCTGGACAGGGGCCTTATGGACTGAAGCTTTCTTT. Full variable domain (remainder filled in from reference TRBV30 and TRBJ1-1): SQTIHQWPATLVQPVGSPLSLECTVEGTSNPNLYWYRQAAGRGLQLLFYSVGIGQISSEVPQNLSASRPQDRQFILSSKKLLLSDSGFYLCAWTGALWTEAFFGQGTRLTVV.

The chain is built from TRBV29-1 and TRBJ2-5; D perhaps matches TRBD1 (5 bases). Germline V gives CDR1 SQVTM, CDR2 ANQGSEA. The CDR3 has 13 amino acids. Between the trimmed V and J ends, which lost 7 bases and 1 base, there was a span of 13 bases. CDR3 bases: TGCAGCGCAAGAGGTGGGGCCCAAGAGACCCAGTACTTC. Its protein product is CSARGGAQETQYF.

This chain joins TRBV4-3 and TRBJ2-3; a weak D match, TRBD2 (6 bases). The CDR3 covers 14 residues. V dropped 1 base and J dropped 10 bases, with 15 bases sitting between them. Germline values: CDR1 LGHNA, CDR2 YSLEER. CDR3 protein: CASSQATGAPAQYF. The CDR3, as DNA: TGCGCCAGCAGCCAAGCTACGGGAGCGCCTGCGCAGTATTTT.

The gene calls are TRBV7-2 and TRBJ2-7; 10 bases agree with TRBD1. The CDR3 is 15 residues long. Per germline, CDR1 SGHTA and CDR2 FQGNSA. J was trimmed by 1 base and V by 3 bases; bases with no gene match: 3. The CDR3 spells CASSLTGGSSYEQYF. The CDR3 coding sequence is TGTGCCAGCAGCTTGACAGGGGGCAGTTCCTACGAGCAGTACTTC. The entire variable domain, with the rest obtained from reference TRBV7-2 and TRBJ2-7, is as follows: GAGVSQSPSNKVTEKGKDVELRCDPISGHTALYWYRQSLGQGLEFLIYFQGNSAPDKSGLPSDRFSAERTGGSVSTLTIQRTQQEDSAVYLCASSLTGGSSYEQYFGPGTRLTVT.

This chain uses TRBV10-3 with TRBJ1-6; 10 bases agree with TRBD1. Trimming removed 5 bases from V and 2 bases from J; junction bases left unmatched: 9. This CDR3 is 18 amino acids long. Germline-derived CDR1 and CDR2 are ENHRY and SYGVKD. Written as DNA, the CDR3 is TGTGCCATCAGTAGAGGGGTGACAGGGGGCACCTATAATTCACCCCTCCACTTT. As protein: CAISRGVTGGTYNSPLHF.

The V gene is TRBV29-1, the J gene TRBJ2-2; D is perhaps TRBD1 or TRBD2 (5 bases each). The germline CDR1 and CDR2 sequences are SQVTM and ANQGSEA. This CDR3 has 12 amino acids. V gave up 2 bases and J gave up 5 bases, with 6 bases separating them. The CDR3 loop reads CSVEWGTGELFF. CDR3 sequence (DNA): TGCAGCGTTGAATGGGGGACCGGGGAGCTGTTTTTT.

The chain couples TRBV6-6 to TRBJ2-2, with a tentative D call TRBD1 (5 bases). The germline V and J ends were trimmed by 5 bases and 6 bases, with 19 bases remaining between them. The CDR3 has 16 amino acids. In germline, CDR1 is MNHNY, CDR2 SVGAGI (reference sequence). The CDR3 loop reads CASSGMGQKGSGELFF. The CDR3 region has the DNA TGTGCCAGCAGTGGCATGGGGCAAAAGGGGTCCGGGGAGCTGTTTTTT.

The chain joins TRBV2 to TRBJ2-1; D is unresolved. The CDR3 extends over 15 amino acids. The germline V and J ends were trimmed by 1 base and 3 bases, with 10 bases remaining between them. Germline loops: CDR1 SNHLY, CDR2 FYNNEI. This chain's CDR3 is CASSEGQARYNEQFF. CDR3 coding DNA: TGTGCCAGCAGTGAAGGTCAGGCTCGCTACAATGAGCAGTTCTTC.

The rearrangement links TRBV29-1 to TRBJ2-3; 9 bases match TRBD2. The length of the CDR3 is 12 residues. The V gene's germline CDR1 is SQVTM and CDR2 ANQGSEA. V gave up 7 bases and J gave up 4 bases; unmatched junction bases: 3. The CDR3 reads CSAGLAPDTQYF. The CDR3 DNA is TGCAGCGCTGGACTAGCGCCAGATACGCAGTATTTT.

This clone has a handful of counts. CDR3 bases: TGCAGCGTGGCCCCCGGGACAGGGGGCCGCGGCTACACCTTC. Its protein is CSVAPGTGGRGYTF. J is TRBJ1-2 and V is TRBV29-1; TRBD1 matches at 12 bases. J gave up 8 bases and V 6 bases, and 10 bases lay outside the gene matches. CDR1 and CDR2 from the germline V gene are SQVTM and ANQGSEA. The CDR3 has 14 amino acids.

The V and J genes are TRBV6-1 and TRBJ2-7; D is tentatively TRBD1 or TRBD2 (6 bases each). Trimming cost V 7 bases and J 3 bases, with 16 bases left between them. Germline CDR1 reads MNHNS; CDR2 reads SASEGT. The CDR3 runs to 14 residues. The CDR3 DNA is TGTGCCAGCAATCTGGGGGGCGACCTCTACGAGCAGTACTTC. This sequence encodes CASNLGGDLYEQYF.

This clone has just a few counts. This sequence joins TRBV7-9 and TRBJ2-1, with D unclear. CDR1 is SEHNR and CDR2 is FQNEAQ in the germline V gene (reference sequence). The V and J ends lost 3 bases and 5 bases respectively, with 5 bases between them. The CDR3 consists of 12 residues. The CDR3 spells CASSLPNNEQFF. The CDR3 DNA sequence: TGTGCCAGCAGCTTGCCCAACAATGAGCAGTTCTTC.

The chain uses TRBV2 and TRBJ2-5, with no clear D. Germline V gene data show CDR1 as SNHLY and CDR2 as FYNNEI. The germline V and J ends were trimmed by 5 bases and 1 base, with 11 bases remaining between them. The CDR3 sequence is 14 residues long. CDR3: CASSWSQIQETQYF. CDR3 DNA: TGTGCCAGCAGTTGGAGTCAGATCCAAGAGACCCAGTACTTC.

This clone has more than one count but fewer than ten. The rearrangement uses TRBV29-1 and TRBJ2-1; a possible D gene is TRBD1 (5 bases). This CDR3 comprises 11 residues. CDR1 and CDR2 (germline): SQVTM, ANQGSEA. Trimming took off 4 bases at V and 8 bases at J, with 9 bases between the two ends. CDR3 loop: CSVGQGYEQFF. DNA of the CDR3: TGCAGCGTTGGGCAGGGCTATGAGCAGTTCTTC.

The rearrangement joins TRBV30 to TRBJ1-6, with TRBD1 matching over 8 bases. The CDR3 runs to 14 residues. The V and J ends lost 0 bases and 10 bases, in that order; junction bases with no gene match: 5. Germline values: CDR1 GTSNPN, CDR2 SVGIG (reference sequence). CDR3 coding DNA: TGTGCCTGGAGTGTGGACAGGGTGAAGTCACCCCTCCACTTT. It encodes CAWSVDRVKSPLHF.

J is TRBJ2-3 and V is TRBV30; D could derive from TRBD1 or TRBD2 (5 bases each). Deletions cut 0 bases from V and 4 bases from J, with 11 bases between. CDR3 size: 14 residues. Germline CDR1 reads GTSNPN; CDR2 reads SVGIG (reference sequence). DNA of the CDR3: TGTGCCTGGAGTGTCGTACGAGGGGCAGATACGCAGTATTTT. Translating gives CAWSVVRGADTQYF.

V and J are TRBV11-1 and TRBJ1-1, with TRBD1 as a possible D gene (5 bases). Germline V lookup: CDR1 SGHAT, CDR2 FQDESV (reference sequence). The germline V and J ends were trimmed by 3 bases and 6 bases, with 8 bases remaining between them. The CDR3 is 12 amino acids. CDR3 DNA: TGTGCCAGCAGCTTGTCAGGGTCTGAAGCTTTCTTT. This encodes CASSLSGSEAFF.

The chain uses TRBV7-2 and TRBJ2-5; 7 nucleotides match TRBD1. The V gene end was trimmed by 5 bases and the J gene end by 7 bases; junction bases not matched to a gene: 7. The CDR3 has 13 amino acids. The germline V gene encodes CDR1 SGHTA and CDR2 FQGNSA. The CDR3 coding sequence is TGTGCCAGCAGCGATGACAGGGAAGGGACCCAGTACTTC. Translating it yields CASSDDREGTQYF.

V is TRBV29-1 and J is TRBJ1-2, with 7 bases identical to TRBD1. The CDR3 runs 11 residues. Germline V gene sequence: CDR1 SQVTM, CDR2 ANQGSEA. The V segment lost 7 bases and the J segment 3 bases; nucleotides outside the gene matches: 2. As DNA, the CDR3 is TGCAGCGGCGGGACAGACTATGGCTACACCTTC. As protein: CSGGTDYGYTF.